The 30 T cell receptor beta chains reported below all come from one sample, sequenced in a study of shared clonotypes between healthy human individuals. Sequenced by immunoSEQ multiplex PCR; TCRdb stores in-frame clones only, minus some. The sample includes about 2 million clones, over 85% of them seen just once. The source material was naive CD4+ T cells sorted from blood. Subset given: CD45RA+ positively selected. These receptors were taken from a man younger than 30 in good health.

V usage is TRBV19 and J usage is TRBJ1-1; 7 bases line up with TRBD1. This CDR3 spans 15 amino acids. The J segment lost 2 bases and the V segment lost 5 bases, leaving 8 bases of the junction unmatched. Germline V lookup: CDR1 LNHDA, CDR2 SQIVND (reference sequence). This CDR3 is CASSPKRTGNTEAFF. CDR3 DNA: TGTGCCAGTAGTCCGAAGCGGACAGGCAACACTGAAGCTTTCTTT.

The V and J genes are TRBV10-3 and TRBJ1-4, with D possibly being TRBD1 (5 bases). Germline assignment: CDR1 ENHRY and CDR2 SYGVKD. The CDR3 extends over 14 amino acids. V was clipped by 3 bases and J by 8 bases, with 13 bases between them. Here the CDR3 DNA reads TGTGCCATCAGTGAATCGTCAGGGAGCGAAAAACTGTTTTTT. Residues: CAISESSGSEKLFF.

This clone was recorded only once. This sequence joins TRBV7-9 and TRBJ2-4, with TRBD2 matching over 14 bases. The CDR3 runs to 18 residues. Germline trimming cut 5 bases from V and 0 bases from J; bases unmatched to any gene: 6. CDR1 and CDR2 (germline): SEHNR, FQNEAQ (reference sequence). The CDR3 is CASSPGLAGGQAKNIQYF. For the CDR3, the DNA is TGTGCCAGCAGCCCCGGACTAGCGGGGGGCCAAGCCAAAAACATTCAGTACTTC.

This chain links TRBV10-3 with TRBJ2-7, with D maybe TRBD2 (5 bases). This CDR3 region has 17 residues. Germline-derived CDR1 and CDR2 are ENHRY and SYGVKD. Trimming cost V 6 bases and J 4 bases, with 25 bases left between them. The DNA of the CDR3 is TGTGCCATCAGCCGGCTTTTAGGAGGAGCGACAAATTACGAGCAGTACTTC. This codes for CAISRLLGGATNYEQYF.

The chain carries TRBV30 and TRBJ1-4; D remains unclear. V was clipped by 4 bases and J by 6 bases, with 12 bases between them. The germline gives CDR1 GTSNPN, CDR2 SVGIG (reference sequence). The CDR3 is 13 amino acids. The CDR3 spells CAWTRGLDEKLFF. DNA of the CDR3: TGTGCCTGGACGAGAGGCCTGGATGAAAAACTGTTTTTT. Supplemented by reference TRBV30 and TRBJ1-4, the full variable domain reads SQTIHQWPATLVQPVGSPLSLECTVEGTSNPNLYWYRQAAGRGLQLLFYSVGIGQISSEVPQNLSASRPQDRQFILSSKKLLLSDSGFYLCAWTRGLDEKLFFGSGTQLSVL.

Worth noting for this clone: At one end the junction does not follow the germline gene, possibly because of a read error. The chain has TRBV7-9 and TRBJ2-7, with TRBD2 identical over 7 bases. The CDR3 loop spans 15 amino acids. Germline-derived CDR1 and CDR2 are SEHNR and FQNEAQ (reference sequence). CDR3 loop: CASSLKGGIPYEQYF. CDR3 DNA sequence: TGTGCCAGCAGCCTAAAGGGAGGGATCCCCTATGAGCAGTACTTC.

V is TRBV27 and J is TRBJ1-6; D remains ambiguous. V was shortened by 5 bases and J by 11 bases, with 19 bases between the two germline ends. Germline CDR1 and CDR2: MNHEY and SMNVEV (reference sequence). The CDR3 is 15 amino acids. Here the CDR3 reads CASSPITLTATPLHF. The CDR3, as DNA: TGTGCCAGCAGTCCTATTACCCTAACGGCGACACCCCTCCACTTT.

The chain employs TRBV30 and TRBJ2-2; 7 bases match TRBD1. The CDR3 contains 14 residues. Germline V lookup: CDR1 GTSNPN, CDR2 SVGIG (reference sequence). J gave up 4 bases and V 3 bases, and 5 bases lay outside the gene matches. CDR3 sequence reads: CAWSRRGSTGELFF. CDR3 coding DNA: TGTGCCTGGAGCCGCAGGGGGAGCACCGGGGAGCTGTTTTTT.

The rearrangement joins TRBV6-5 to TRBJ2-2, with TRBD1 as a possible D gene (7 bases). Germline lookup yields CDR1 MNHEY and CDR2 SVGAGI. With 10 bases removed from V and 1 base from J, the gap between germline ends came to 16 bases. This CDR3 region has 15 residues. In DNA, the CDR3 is TGTGCCACCAAGACAGGGAGGATGAACACCGGGGAGCTGTTTTTT. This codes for CATKTGRMNTGELFF.

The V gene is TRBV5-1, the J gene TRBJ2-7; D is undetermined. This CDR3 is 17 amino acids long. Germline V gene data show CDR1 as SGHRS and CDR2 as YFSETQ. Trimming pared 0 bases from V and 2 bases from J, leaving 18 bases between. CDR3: CASSLEGLGVLTYEQYF. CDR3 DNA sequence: TGCGCCAGCAGCTTGGAAGGTCTAGGAGTATTAACCTACGAGCAGTACTTC.

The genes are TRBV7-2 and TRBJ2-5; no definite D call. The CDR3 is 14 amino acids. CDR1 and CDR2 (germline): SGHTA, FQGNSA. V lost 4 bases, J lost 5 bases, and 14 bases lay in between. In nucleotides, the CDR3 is TGTGCCAGCAGCTCTCGTTGGGCCGGGGAGACCCAGTACTTC. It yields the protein CASSSRWAGETQYF.

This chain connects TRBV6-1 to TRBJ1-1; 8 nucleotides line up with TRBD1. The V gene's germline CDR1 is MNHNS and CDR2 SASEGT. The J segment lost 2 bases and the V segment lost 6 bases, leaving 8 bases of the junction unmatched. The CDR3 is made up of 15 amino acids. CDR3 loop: CASSEPGQGNTEAFF. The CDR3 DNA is TGTGCCAGCAGCGAGCCCGGACAGGGAAACACTGAAGCTTTCTTT.

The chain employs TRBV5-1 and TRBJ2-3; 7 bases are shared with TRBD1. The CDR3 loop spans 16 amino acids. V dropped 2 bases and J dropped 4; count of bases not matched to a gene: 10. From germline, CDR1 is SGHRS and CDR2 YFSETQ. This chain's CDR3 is CASSFTPGQPSDTQYF. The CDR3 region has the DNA TGCGCCAGCAGCTTTACCCCGGGACAGCCCTCAGATACGCAGTATTTT.

The CDR3 DNA sequence: TGTGCCAGCAGCCCGACCGGGACTAGCAGAGAGCAGTACTTC. Translating gives CASSPTGTSREQYF. The chain combines TRBV9 with TRBJ2-7, with 9 bases matching TRBD2. CDR3 length: 14 amino acids. Germline values: CDR1 SGDLS, CDR2 YYNGEE. V lost 4 bases to trimming and J lost 7 bases; unmatched junction nucleotides: 9.

For the CDR3, the DNA is TGCGCCAGCAGCTTGGAGTTGCCCTCAGAGACCCAGTACTTC. Residues: CASSLELPSETQYF. The chain recombines TRBV5-1 with TRBJ2-5; unclear D gene. Germline values: CDR1 SGHRS, CDR2 YFSETQ. The CDR3 loop spans 14 amino acids. The germline V and J ends were trimmed by 0 bases and 4 bases, with 10 bases remaining between them.

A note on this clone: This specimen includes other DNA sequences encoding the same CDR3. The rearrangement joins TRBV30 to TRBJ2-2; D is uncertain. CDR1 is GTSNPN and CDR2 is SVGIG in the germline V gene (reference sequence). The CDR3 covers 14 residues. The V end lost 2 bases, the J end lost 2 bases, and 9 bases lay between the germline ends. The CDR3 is CAWSSGANTGELFF. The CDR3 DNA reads TGTGCCTGGAGTTCGGGTGCTAACACCGGGGAGCTGTTTTTT.

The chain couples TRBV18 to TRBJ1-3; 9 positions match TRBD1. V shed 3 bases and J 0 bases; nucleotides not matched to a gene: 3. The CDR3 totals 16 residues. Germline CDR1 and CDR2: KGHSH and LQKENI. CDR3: CASSPEDRGSGNTIYF. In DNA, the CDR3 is TGTGCCAGCTCACCGGAGGACAGGGGCTCTGGAAACACCATATATTTT.

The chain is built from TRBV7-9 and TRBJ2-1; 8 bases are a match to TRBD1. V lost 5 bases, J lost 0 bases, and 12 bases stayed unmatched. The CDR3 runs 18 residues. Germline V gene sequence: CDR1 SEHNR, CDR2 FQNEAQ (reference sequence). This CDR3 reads CASSTGTGFWSSYNEQFF. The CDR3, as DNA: TGTGCCAGCAGCACCGGGACAGGTTTTTGGAGCTCCTACAATGAGCAGTTCTTC.

This CDR3 reads CASSLQVPGELFF. In DNA, the CDR3 is TGTGCCAGTAGCCTTCAGGTCCCCGGGGAGCTGTTTTTT. The chain uses TRBV19 and TRBJ2-2, with D unclear. Deletions cut 6 bases from V and 6 bases from J, with 11 bases between. CDR1 LNHDA and CDR2 SQIVND come from the germline V gene (reference sequence). CDR3 length: 13 amino acids.

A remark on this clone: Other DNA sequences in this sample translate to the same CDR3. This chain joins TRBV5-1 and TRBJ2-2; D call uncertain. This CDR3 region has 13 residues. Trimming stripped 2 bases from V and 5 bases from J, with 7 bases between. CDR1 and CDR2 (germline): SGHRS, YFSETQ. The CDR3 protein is CASSLDPTGELFF. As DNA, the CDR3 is TGCGCCAGCAGCTTAGACCCAACCGGGGAGCTGTTTTTT.

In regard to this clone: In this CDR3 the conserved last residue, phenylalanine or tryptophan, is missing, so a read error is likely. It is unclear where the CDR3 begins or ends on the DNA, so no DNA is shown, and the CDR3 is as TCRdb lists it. CDR3 loop: CSVDHHSRG. The V and J genes are TRBV29-1 and TRBJ2-7; no DNA check was done on the table's D call, TRBD2. The CDR3 is made up of 9 amino acids, end residues included. Germline-derived CDR1 and CDR2 are SQVTM and ANQGSEA.

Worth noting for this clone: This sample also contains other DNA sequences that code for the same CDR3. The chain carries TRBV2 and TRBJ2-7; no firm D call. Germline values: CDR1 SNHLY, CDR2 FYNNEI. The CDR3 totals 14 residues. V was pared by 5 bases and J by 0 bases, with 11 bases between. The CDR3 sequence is CASSLGRNSYEQYF. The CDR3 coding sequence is TGTGCCAGCAGTCTCGGACGGAACTCCTACGAGCAGTACTTC.

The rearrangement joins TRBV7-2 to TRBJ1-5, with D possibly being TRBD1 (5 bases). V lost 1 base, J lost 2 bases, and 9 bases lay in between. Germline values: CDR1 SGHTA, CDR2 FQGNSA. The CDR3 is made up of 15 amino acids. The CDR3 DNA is TGTGCCAGCAGCTTAGGGGGGAAAGGCAATCAGCCCCAGCATTTT. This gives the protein CASSLGGKGNQPQHF.

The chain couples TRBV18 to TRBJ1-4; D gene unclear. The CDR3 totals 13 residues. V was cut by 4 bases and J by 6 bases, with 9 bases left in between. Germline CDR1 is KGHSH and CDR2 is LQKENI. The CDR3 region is CASSLAGYEKLFF. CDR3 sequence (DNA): TGTGCCAGCTCACTCGCGGGGTATGAAAAACTGTTTTTT. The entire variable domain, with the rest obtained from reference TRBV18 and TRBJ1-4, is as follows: NAGVMQNPRHLVRRRGQEARLRCSPMKGHSHVYWYRQLPEEGLKFMVYLQKENIIDESGMPKERFSAEFPKEGPSILRIQQVVRGDSAAYFCASSLAGYEKLFFGSGTQLSVL.

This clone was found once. CDR3 sequence (DNA): TGCGCCAGCAGCCTCCTTCGGGAGCGGGAGCAGTTCTTC. This sequence encodes CASSLLREREQFF. This rearrangement joins TRBV4-3 to TRBJ2-1; D may be TRBD2 (6 bases). V shed 4 bases and J shed 10 bases, with 14 bases lying between them. Germline V gene data show CDR1 as LGHNA and CDR2 as YSLEER. The CDR3 contains 13 residues.

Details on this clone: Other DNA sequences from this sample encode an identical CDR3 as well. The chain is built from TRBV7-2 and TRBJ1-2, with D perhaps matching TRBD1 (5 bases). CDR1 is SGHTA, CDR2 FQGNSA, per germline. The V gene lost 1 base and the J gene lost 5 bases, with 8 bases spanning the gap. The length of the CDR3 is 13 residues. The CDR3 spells CASSLGPGYGYTF. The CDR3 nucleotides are TGTGCCAGCAGCTTAGGGCCAGGGTATGGCTACACCTTC.

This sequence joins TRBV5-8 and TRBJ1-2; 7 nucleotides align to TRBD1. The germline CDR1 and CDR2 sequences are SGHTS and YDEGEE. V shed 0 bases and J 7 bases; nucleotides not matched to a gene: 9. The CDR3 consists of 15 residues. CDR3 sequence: CASSLEVRGMGGYTF. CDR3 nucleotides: TGTGCCAGCAGCTTGGAAGTCAGGGGGATGGGTGGCTACACCTTC.

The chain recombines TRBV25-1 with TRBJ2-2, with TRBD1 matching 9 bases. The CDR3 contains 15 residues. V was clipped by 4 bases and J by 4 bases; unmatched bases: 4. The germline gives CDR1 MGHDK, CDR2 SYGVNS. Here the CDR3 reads CASSGQGVGTGELFF. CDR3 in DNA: TGTGCCAGCAGTGGACAGGGGGTGGGCACCGGGGAGCTGTTTTTT.

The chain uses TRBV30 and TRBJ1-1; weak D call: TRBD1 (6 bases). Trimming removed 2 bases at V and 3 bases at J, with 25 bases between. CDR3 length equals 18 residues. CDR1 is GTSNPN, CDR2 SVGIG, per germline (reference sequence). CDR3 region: CAWSWRGARAGMDTEAFF. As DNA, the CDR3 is TGTGCCTGGAGTTGGAGGGGGGCCAGGGCTGGGATGGACACTGAAGCTTTCTTT.

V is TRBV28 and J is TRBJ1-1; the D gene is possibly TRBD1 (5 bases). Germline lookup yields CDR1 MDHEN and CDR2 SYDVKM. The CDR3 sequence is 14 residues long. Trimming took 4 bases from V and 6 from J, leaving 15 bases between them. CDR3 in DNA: TGTGCCAGCAGTTGGGGTTTTGGAGGGGCTGAAGCTTTCTTT. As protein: CASSWGFGGAEAFF. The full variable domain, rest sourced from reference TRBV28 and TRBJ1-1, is DVKVTQSSRYLVKRTGEKVFLECVQDMDHENMFWYRQDPGLGLRLIYFSYDVKMKEKGDIPEGYSVSREKKERFSLILESASTNQTSMYLCASSWGFGGAEAFFGQGTRLTVV.